This passage covers 29 T cell receptor delta chains from one sample sequenced in a study of human gamma delta and Vdelta1 T cells. TCRdb re-called the PCR reads with CATT. The table has 680 or so delta-chain clones, under 9% seen once. The sequencing input was differentiated CD27- Vdelta1 gamma-delta T cells from blood. The receptors come from a human donor in good health.

Turning to this clone: A far larger clone is off by one base, so a read error is likely. Other DNA sequences in this specimen translate into the identical CDR3. This chain links TRDV1 with TRDJ1; 7 bases are a match to TRDD3. The CDR3 extends over 25 amino acids. Germline CDR1 TSWWSYY, CDR2 QGS. The CDR3 DNA is TGTGCTCTTGGGGAACTCGTCTTCGTCGGAGCGGCCCGTACTGGGGTATTGTACTACACCGATAAACTCATTTTT. Protein: CALGELVFVGAARTGVLYYTDKLIF.

The chain is built from TRDV1 and TRDJ1; 10 bases are shared with TRDD3. V lost 4 bases, J lost 0 bases, and 20 bases stayed unmatched. The CDR3 totals 21 residues. Looked up from germline, CDR1 is TSWWSYY and CDR2 is QGS. Written as DNA, the CDR3 is TGTGCTCTTGGGGGGCGGCCTTCTCGGGGGATACGTCTCTGGTACACCGATAAACTCATCTTT. This codes for CALGGRPSRGIRLWYTDKLIF.

A remark on this clone: With a far larger clone one base away, a read error is the likely cause. The V call is TRDV1, the J call TRDJ1; 7 positions match TRDD2. The V segment lost 1 base and the J segment 8 bases; nucleotides outside the gene matches: 31. Germline CDR1 and CDR2: TSWWSYY and QGS. The CDR3 has 22 amino acids. DNA of the CDR3: TGTGCTCTTGGGGAACCGAATCCTTCCTCCCCTCGAGTCTGGGAGATAAGCCCGAAACTCATCTTT. Translating it yields CALGEPNPSSPRVWEISPKLIF.

Details on this clone: It differs at one base from a far larger clone, so likely a read error. The sample holds other DNA sequences that translate to the same CDR3. The chain joins TRDV1 to TRDJ1, with 11 bases matching TRDD3. Germline V gene data show CDR1 as TSWWSYY and CDR2 as QGS. This CDR3 comprises 23 residues. The CDR3: CALGDAGHPTVGGYAVVTDKLIF. The CDR3, as DNA: TGTGCTCTTGGGGACGCGGGTCATCCTACCGTTGGGGGATACGCCGTTGTGACCGATAAACTCATTTTT.

About this clone itself: This DNA's translation differs at residue 10 from TCRdb's protein, which comes from a much larger clone; a read error is likely, and the protein shown is translated from the DNA. V is TRDV1 and J is TRDJ1; TRDD3 agrees at 8 bases. This CDR3 has 23 amino acids. In germline, CDR1 is TSWWSYY, CDR2 QGS. In DNA form, the CDR3 reads TGCGCTCTTGGGGACCCTCGGCAGCACAGGAAGCGACTGGGGGGTCAGTACACCGATAAACTCATCTTT. Translation gives CALGDPRQHRKRLGGQYTDKLIF.

For this clone: A far larger clone is off by one base, so a read error is likely. The same CDR3 also results from other DNA sequences found in this sample. This chain connects TRDV1 to TRDJ1; 7 bases fit TRDD3. The germline V gene encodes CDR1 TSWWSYY and CDR2 QGS. Trimming removed 4 bases from V and 0 bases from J; junction bases left unmatched: 17. CDR3 length: 19 amino acids. The CDR3 reads CALGGSIPYWGVYTDKLIF. CDR3 coding DNA: TGTGCTCTTGGGGGTTCTATTCCTTACTGGGGAGTATACACCGATAAACTCATCTTT.

In this sample, this clone turned up a few times. A far larger clone is one nucleotide away, so this likely arose from a read error. Other DNA sequences in this specimen translate into the identical CDR3. This rearrangement joins TRDV1 to TRDJ1, with 8 bases fitting TRDD3. With V trimmed by 3 bases and J by 0 bases, 27 bases remained unmatched. This CDR3 spans 23 amino acids. Germline CDR1 TSWWSYY, CDR2 QGS. The CDR3: CALGDPRQHKKRLGGQYTDKLIF. CDR3 DNA: TGTGCTCTTGGGGACCCTCGGCAGCACAAGAAGCGACTGGGGGGTCAATACACCGATAAACTCATCTTT.

By its share, this clone is medium-sized. A read error is the likely source, as a far larger clone sits one nucleotide away. The same CDR3 arises from other DNA sequences in this sample as well. The chain links TRDV1 to TRDJ1, with D perhaps TRDD2 or TRDD3 (7 bases each). The V gene lost 4 bases and the J gene lost 1 base, with 37 bases spanning the gap. Germline assignment: CDR1 TSWWSYY and CDR2 QGS. The CDR3 loop spans 23 amino acids. The CDR3 reads CALGVFTFLPTSIYLGVTDKLIF. As DNA, the CDR3 is TGTGCTCTTGGGGTCTTTACCTTCCTTCCGACATCTATTTACCTGGGGGTCACCGATAAACTCATCTTT.

To note about this clone: The translation of this DNA and the TCRdb protein of a much larger clone differ at residue 10, probably owing to a read error; the protein shown here is translated from the DNA. The gene calls are TRDV1 and TRDJ1; TRDD3 aligns across 8 bases. The CDR3 totals 23 residues. Trimming removed 3 bases from V and 0 bases from J; junction bases left unmatched: 27. CDR1 is TSWWSYY, CDR2 QGS, per germline. The CDR3 spells CALGDPRQHEKRLGGQYTDKLIF. As DNA, the CDR3 is TGTGCTCTTGGGGACCCTCGGCAGCACGAGAAGCGACTGGGGGGTCAGTACACCGATAAACTCATCTTT.

The chain joins TRDV1 to TRDJ1; 7 bases are shared with TRDD3. The CDR3 is 22 amino acids. Trimming took 2 bases from V and 0 from J; bases not matched to a gene: 24. Germline CDR1 and CDR2: TSWWSYY and QGS. CDR3 region: CALGESSLRTWGTYSYTDKLIF. Here the CDR3 DNA reads TGTGCTCTTGGGGAATCCTCCCTCCGGACGTGGGGGACTTACTCTTACACCGATAAACTCATCTTT.

This clone was counted between two and nine times. This is likely an artifact of a read error, given a far larger clone one base away. Other DNA sequences within the sample encode an identical CDR3. V usage is TRDV1 and J usage is TRDJ1; 11 bases line up with TRDD3. J gave up 1 base and V 3 bases, and 25 bases lay outside the gene matches. CDR3 length: 23 residues. Germline V gives CDR1 TSWWSYY, CDR2 QGS. The chain's CDR3 is CALGDAGHPTVGGYAVVTDKLIF. DNA of the CDR3: TGTGCTCTTGGGGACGCGGGTCATCCTACCGTTGGGGGATACGCCGTTGTCACCGATAAACTCATCTTT.

By share, this clone ranks as medium-sized. This likely stems from a read error, as it lies one base from a far larger clone. Additional DNA sequences in this sample encode the identical CDR3. The chain joins TRDV1 to TRDJ1, with 9 bases lining up with TRDD3. Looked up from germline, CDR1 is TSWWSYY and CDR2 is QGS. The length of the CDR3 is 24 residues. The CDR3 region is CALGESLPLPGYWGTYSYTDKLIF. In nucleotides, the CDR3 is TGTGCTCTTGGGGAGTCCCTCCCTCTTCCGGGCTACTGGGGGACTTACTCTTACACTGATAAACTCATCTTT.

Concerning this clone itself: A far larger clone is a single base away, which makes a read error likely. The sample carries other DNA sequences with the same CDR3. The chain is built from TRDV1 and TRDJ1, with TRDD3 matching 8 bases. The trim removed 3 bases at V and 0 bases at J, leaving 27 bases unmatched. The CDR3 totals 23 residues. Germline lookup yields CDR1 TSWWSYY and CDR2 QGS. The CDR3 DNA reads TGTGCTCTTGGGGACCCTCGACAGCACAAGAAGCGACTGGGGGGTCAGTACACCGATAAACTCATCTTT. It specifies CALGDPRQHKKRLGGQYTDKLIF.

This clone was observed many times. This is likely an artifact of a read error, given a far larger clone one base away. The sample has other DNA sequences that encode this CDR3 too. The V gene is TRDV1, the J gene TRDJ1; D is perhaps TRDD2 (9 bases). CDR3 size: 21 residues. CDR1 and CDR2 (germline): TSWWSYY, QGS. DNA for the CDR3: TGCGCTCTTGGGGAACTTGCCTTCCTACGGGGATACTCCTGGCTCACCGATAAACTCATCTTT. Translated: CALGELAFLRGYSWLTDKLIF.

This clone appeared a few times. The protein TCRdb gives is from a much larger clone and does not agree with this DNA's translation at residue 21, likely a read error; the protein shown here comes from the DNA. This chain links TRDV1 with TRDJ1; 8 nucleotides line up with TRDD3. The CDR3 has 23 residues. CDR1 is TSWWSYY, CDR2 QGS, per germline. The chain's CDR3 is CALGDPRQHKKRLGGQYTDKPIF. The CDR3 DNA follows: TGTGCTCTTGGGGACCCTCGGCAGCACAAGAAGCGACTGGGGGGTCAGTACACCGATAAACCCATCTTT.

On this clone itself: A far larger clone lies a single base away; this is likely a read error. Other DNA sequences in the same sample also yield this CDR3. This sequence joins TRDV1 and TRDJ1; 12 nucleotides align to TRDD3. CDR1 is TSWWSYY, CDR2 QGS, per germline. Trimming removed 1 base from V and 0 bases from J; junction bases left unmatched: 24. The length of the CDR3 is 24 residues. This CDR3 is CALGEPHRLPVLGDTSWYTDKLIF. For the CDR3, the DNA is TGTGCTCTTGGGGAACCCCATCGACTGCCCGTACTGGGGGATACTTCATGGTACACCGATAAACTCATCTTT.

This clone was seen many times. This specimen includes other DNA sequences encoding the same CDR3. This chain links TRDV1 with TRDJ1; TRDD3 matches at 9 bases. Germline values: CDR1 TSWWSYY, CDR2 QGS. Trimming removed 0 bases from V and 0 bases from J; junction bases left unmatched: 20. CDR3 length: 22 residues. The CDR3 coding sequence is TGTGCTCTTGGGGAACTAACGACTCCGTACTGGGGGACTTACTCTTACACCGATAAACTCATCTTT. Translating gives CALGELTTPYWGTYSYTDKLIF.

This clone has a handful of counts. The protein in TCRdb stems from a much larger clone and differs at residue 18 from this DNA's translation, likely a read error; here the protein is translated from the DNA. The chain couples TRDV1 to TRDJ1; 7 bases fit TRDD3. V gave up 0 bases and J gave up 0 bases; unmatched junction bases: 31. This CDR3 contains 25 residues. Germline CDR1 is TSWWSYY and CDR2 is QGS. The CDR3 here is CALGELVFVGAARTGVLHYTDKLIF. The CDR3 DNA follows: TGTGCTCTTGGGGAACTCGTCTTCGTCGGAGCGGCCCGTACTGGGGTATTGCACTACACCGATAAACTCATCTTT.

This clone was detected only a few times. The chain joins TRDV1 to TRDJ1; D uncertain. Germline CDR1 TSWWSYY, CDR2 QGS. This CDR3 is 15 amino acids long. V was cut by 5 bases and J by 0 bases, with 13 bases left in between. CDR3 nucleotides: TGTGCTCTTGGGCCGGGTGCTCCGAACACCGATAAACTCATCTTT. Translating it yields CALGPGAPNTDKLIF.

This clone has ten or more counts. This sequence is one base from a far larger clone and is likely a read error. Other DNA sequences of this sample code for an identical CDR3. The chain links TRDV1 to TRDJ1; TRDD3 agrees at 11 bases. The CDR3 is 23 amino acids. Germline V lookup: CDR1 TSWWSYY, CDR2 QGS. The J segment lost 5 bases and the V segment lost 3 bases, leaving 29 bases of the junction unmatched. In DNA, the CDR3 is TGTGCTCTTGGGGACGCGGGTCATCCTACCGTTGGGGGATACGCCGTTGTGACTGATAAACTCATCTTT. Its translation is CALGDAGHPTVGGYAVVTDKLIF.

Within the sample, this clone is medium-sized. This likely reflects a read error, since a far larger clone is one base away. The chain combines TRDV1 with TRDJ1; TRDD3 aligns across 10 bases. The CDR3 extends over 25 amino acids. CDR1 is TSWWSYY, CDR2 QGS, per germline. The trim removed 0 bases at V and 0 bases at J, leaving 28 bases unmatched. CDR3 DNA sequence: TGTGCTCTTGGGGAACTAGTCCTCGTCGGAGCGGCCCGTACTGGGGGATTGTACTACACCGATAAACTCATCTTT. Translated, it gives CALGELVLVGAARTGGLYYTDKLIF.

The sample holds many counts of this clone. Since a far larger clone is one base different, this is likely a read error. This sample also contains other DNA sequences that code for the same CDR3. J is TRDJ1 and V is TRDV1; 8 bases map to TRDD3. CDR3 size: 23 residues. Germline lookup yields CDR1 TSWWSYY and CDR2 QGS. CDR3: CALGDPRQHKKRLGGQYTDKLIF. CDR3 sequence (DNA): TGTGCTCTTGGGGACCCTCGGCAGCACAAGAAGCGACTGGGGGGTCAGTACACTGATAAACTCATCTTT.

Only a few counts were recorded for this clone. TCRdb shows a much larger clone's protein in place of this DNA's translation, and the two differ at residue 10, likely through a read error; the protein shown is translated from the DNA. The chain carries TRDV1 and TRDJ1; weak D call: TRDD2 (7 bases). Between the trimmed V and J ends, which lost 4 bases and 2 bases, there was a span of 38 bases. There are 23 residues in the CDR3. Germline V CDR1 and CDR2: TSWWSYY, QGS. The DNA of the CDR3 is TGTGCTCTTGGGGTCTTTACCTTCCTTTCGACATCTATTTACTTGGGGGTTACCGATAAACTCATCTTT. As protein: CALGVFTFLSTSIYLGVTDKLIF.

This clone was counted a few times. The TCRdb protein comes from a much larger clone and disagrees with this DNA's translation at residue 10, likely due to a read error; the protein given here is derived from the DNA. This chain joins TRDV1 and TRDJ1; TRDD3 matches 11 bases. The CDR3 is 23 residues long. Looked up from germline, CDR1 is TSWWSYY and CDR2 is QGS. J lost 2 bases, V lost 0 bases, and 23 bases had no gene match. The CDR3 nucleotides are TGTGCTCTTGGGGAACTCCATTCCACGCCTTCCCACTACTGGGGGATAAAGACCGATAAACTCATCTTT. Translation gives CALGELHSTPSHYWGIKTDKLIF.

By sample share, this clone is medium-sized. A far larger clone is just one base off, so this is likely a read error. This chain connects TRDV1 to TRDJ1; TRDD3 matches at 11 bases. The CDR3 loop spans 20 amino acids. Looked up from germline, CDR1 is TSWWSYY and CDR2 is QGS. The CDR3 sequence: CALGELTTPYWGIYTDKLTF. Written as DNA, the CDR3 is TGTGCTCTTGGGGAACTAACGACTCCGTACTGGGGGATATACACCGATAAACTCACCTTT.

This clone ranks as medium-sized. A far bigger clonotype differs at one base, so this is likely a read error. Other DNA sequences of this sample code for an identical CDR3. V is TRDV1 and J is TRDJ1, with D perhaps TRDD2 (7 bases). The CDR3 is 23 amino acids. The V gene's germline CDR1 is TSWWSYY and CDR2 QGS. The CDR3 DNA follows: TGCGCTCTTGGGGTCTTTACCTTCCTTCCGACATCTATTTACTTGGGGGTCACCGATAAACTCATCTTT. Its translation: CALGVFTFLPTSIYLGVTDKLIF.

This clone counts as medium-sized. A single base is all that separates this from a far larger clone, so a read error is likely. The chain combines TRDV1 with TRDJ1; TRDD2 is a possible D gene (7 bases). Trimming pared 4 bases from V and 1 base from J, leaving 37 bases between. The germline gives CDR1 TSWWSYY, CDR2 QGS. CDR3 length equals 23 residues. CDR3 loop: CALGVFTFLPTPIYLGVTDKLIF. In DNA form, the CDR3 reads TGTGCTCTTGGGGTCTTTACCTTCCTTCCGACACCTATTTACTTGGGGGTCACCGATAAACTCATCTTT.

Note on this clone: The protein that TCRdb holds for this DNA derives from a much larger clone and differs from the translated DNA at residue 6, which likely indicates a read error; the protein shown here is translated from the DNA. The V call is TRDV1, the J call TRDJ1, with a possible D match to TRDD3 (8 bases). From germline, CDR1 is TSWWSYY and CDR2 QGS. Trimming took 4 bases from V and 0 from J, leaving 36 bases between them. The CDR3 has 23 amino acids. The CDR3 coding sequence is TGTGCTCTTGGGGCTGTTTCCTACCCGGAACATGGGGGATTAGCAGTGTACACCGATAAACTCATCTTT. Translation gives CALGAVSYPEHGGLAVYTDKLIF.

In the case of this clone: This may arise from a read error, as a much more abundant clone is one base away. Within the sample, other DNA sequences also encode this same CDR3. V usage is TRDV1 and J usage is TRDJ1, with TRDD3 matching over 9 bases. The length of the CDR3 is 22 residues. Germline V lookup: CDR1 TSWWSYY, CDR2 QGS. CDR3 nucleotide sequence: TGTGCTCTTGGGGAACTAACGACTCCGTACTGGGGGACTTACTCTTACACCGACAAACTCATCTTT. Translating it yields CALGELTTPYWGTYSYTDKLIF.